Listed below are T cell receptor beta chains from one sample, sequenced in a study of T cells after yellow fever vaccination. A single record per CDR3 protein comes from TCRdb applying MiXCR to the 5' RACE reads. The sample records around 300,000 distinct CDR3 sequences, about 4% being singletons. The starting material was PBMCs, obtained 5 days after the yellow fever booster vaccination. These receptors all come from a man between 18 and 35 years old who received the YFV17D yellow fever vaccine. Both conserved end residues are part of each CDR3. The order of the fields is CDR3 length, clone size, V gene, D gene, J gene, CDR3 protein, CDR3 DNA. D genes are given only for firm matches. Expanded clones get a size class; other rows say once, few or many, or leave the size out.

CDR3 length: 11; clone size: -; V gene: TRBV12-3/TRBV12-4; D gene: -; J gene: TRBJ2-1; CDR3 protein: CASSNFYEQFF; CDR3 DNA: TGTGCCAGCAGTAATTTCTACGAGCAGTTCTTC
CDR3 length: 18; clone size: -; V gene: TRBV7-2; D gene: TRBD1; J gene: TRBJ1-3; CDR3 protein: CASSLPWAGGDFGNTIYF; CDR3 DNA: TGTGCCAGCAGCCTACCTTGGGCAGGGGGTGATTTTGGAAACACCATATATTTT
CDR3 length: 15; clone size: many; V gene: TRBV7-8; D gene: TRBD2; J gene: TRBJ2-3; CDR3 protein: CASSLLGGSTDTQYF; CDR3 DNA: TGTGCCAGCAGCTTATTGGGGGGGAGCACAGATACGCAGTATTTT
CDR3 length: 13; clone size: many; V gene: TRBV7-9; D gene: -; J gene: TRBJ2-3; CDR3 protein: CASSFQSTDTQYF; CDR3 DNA: TGTGCCAGCAGCTTCCAGAGCACAGATACGCAGTATTTT
CDR3 length: 17; clone size: many; V gene: TRBV9; D gene: -; J gene: TRBJ2-2; CDR3 protein: CASSLQAGDSTSGELFF; CDR3 DNA: TGTGCCAGCAGCTTACAGGCGGGGGACAGTACCTCCGGGGAGCTGTTTTTT
CDR3 length: 13; clone size: -; V gene: TRBV2; D gene: -; J gene: TRBJ2-7; CDR3 protein: CASSENEGREQYF; CDR3 DNA: TGTGCCAGCAGTGAAAACGAGGGCCGGGAGCAGTACTTC
CDR3 length: 14; clone size: many; V gene: TRBV7-2; D gene: TRBD1; J gene: TRBJ2-1; CDR3 protein: CASSLEGGQDEQFF; CDR3 DNA: TGTGCCAGCAGCTTAGAGGGGGGACAGGATGAGCAGTTCTTC
CDR3 length: 14; clone size: many; V gene: TRBV9; D gene: -; J gene: TRBJ2-7; CDR3 protein: CASSVGSRGREQYF; CDR3 DNA: TGTGCCAGCAGCGTAGGCAGTCGGGGTCGCGAGCAGTACTTC
CDR3 length: 14; clone size: many; V gene: TRBV10-3; D gene: -; J gene: TRBJ1-1; CDR3 protein: CAISESTVNTEAFF; CDR3 DNA: TGTGCCATCAGTGAGTCGACGGTGAACACTGAAGCTTTCTTT
CDR3 length: 15; clone size: few; V gene: TRBV5-1; D gene: TRBD1; J gene: TRBJ2-5; CDR3 protein: CASSFRDRGKETQYF; CDR3 DNA: TGCGCCAGCAGCTTCCGGGACAGGGGGAAAGAGACCCAGTACTTC
CDR3 length: 15; clone size: many; V gene: TRBV5-1; D gene: TRBD1; J gene: TRBJ2-2; CDR3 protein: CASSAEQGHTGELFF; CDR3 DNA: TGCGCCAGCAGCGCGGAACAGGGGCACACCGGGGAGCTGTTTTTT
CDR3 length: 17; clone size: few; V gene: TRBV4-2; D gene: -; J gene: TRBJ1-2; CDR3 protein: CASSQGLGPARPVGYTF; CDR3 DNA: TGTGCCAGCAGCCAAGGGCTAGGGCCAGCCCGACCTGTGGGCTACACCTTC
CDR3 length: 15; clone size: few; V gene: TRBV5-4; D gene: -; J gene: TRBJ1-1; CDR3 protein: CASSLAQPYGTEAFF; CDR3 DNA: TGTGCCAGCAGCTTGGCCCAGCCGTACGGGACTGAAGCTTTCTTT
CDR3 length: 11; clone size: -; V gene: TRBV7-9; D gene: -; J gene: TRBJ1-1; CDR3 protein: CASIETTGPFF; CDR3 DNA: TGTGCCAGCATCGAAACGACGGGTCCTTTCTTT
CDR3 length: 14; clone size: -; V gene: TRBV29-1; D gene: -; J gene: TRBJ2-2; CDR3 protein: CSAVVGAYTGELFF; CDR3 DNA: TGCAGCGCAGTAGTGGGGGCCTACACCGGGGAGCTGTTTTTT
CDR3 length: 17; clone size: few; V gene: TRBV6-2/TRBV6-3; D gene: TRBD1; J gene: TRBJ1-1; CDR3 protein: CASSHPISDRGRTEAFF; CDR3 DNA: TGTGCCAGCAGCCACCCGATTTCGGACAGGGGACGGACTGAAGCTTTCTTT
CDR3 length: 11; clone size: -; V gene: TRBV29-1; D gene: TRBD1; J gene: TRBJ2-1; CDR3 protein: CSVGQGIEQFF; CDR3 DNA: TGCAGCGTGGGACAGGGGATCGAGCAGTTCTTC
CDR3 length: 12; clone size: -; V gene: TRBV3-1; D gene: -; J gene: TRBJ2-1; CDR3 protein: CASSQEASREFF; CDR3 DNA: TGTGCCAGCAGCCAAGAGGCTAGCCGGGAGTTCTTC
CDR3 length: 15; clone size: few; V gene: TRBV18; D gene: TRBD1; J gene: TRBJ2-5; CDR3 protein: CASSPTGGFQETQYF; CDR3 DNA: TGTGCCAGCTCACCGACAGGGGGATTCCAAGAGACCCAGTACTTC
CDR3 length: 16; clone size: -; V gene: TRBV18; D gene: -; J gene: TRBJ1-5; CDR3 protein: CASSLPGQYSNQPQHF; CDR3 DNA: TGTGCCAGCTCACTGCCGGGACAATATAGCAATCAGCCCCAGCATTTT
CDR3 length: 14; clone size: -; V gene: TRBV12-3/TRBV12-4; D gene: -; J gene: TRBJ1-6; CDR3 protein: CASSLTGSGSPLHF; CDR3 DNA: TGTGCCAGCAGTCTTACAGGGTCTGGTTCACCCCTCCACTTT
CDR3 length: 15; clone size: many; V gene: TRBV7-2; D gene: -; J gene: TRBJ2-3; CDR3 protein: CASSLVGGAPDTQYF; CDR3 DNA: TGTGCCAGCAGCCTAGTGGGGGGGGCCCCAGATACGCAGTATTTT
CDR3 length: 15; clone size: -; V gene: TRBV21-1; D gene: -; J gene: TRBJ1-4; CDR3 protein: CASSKDEEADEKLFF; CDR3 DNA: TGTGCCAGCAGCAAAGATGAGGAGGCGGATGAAAAACTGTTTTTT
CDR3 length: 15; clone size: many; V gene: TRBV5-5; D gene: TRBD1; J gene: TRBJ1-5; CDR3 protein: CASSLGDRGRQPQHF; CDR3 DNA: TGTGCCAGCAGCTTGGGGGACAGGGGACGGCAGCCCCAGCATTTT
CDR3 length: 13; clone size: few; V gene: TRBV7-3; D gene: -; J gene: TRBJ1-2; CDR3 protein: CASSLSGVEGYTF; CDR3 DNA: TGTGCCAGCAGCTTATCAGGGGTTGAAGGCTACACCTTC